What follows are 13 T cell receptor beta chains derived from one specimen sequenced in a study of technical replicates of blood from several donors. The repertoire was sequenced with immunoSEQ multiplex PCR; TCRdb's copy has only in-frame clones and lacks some. This table has tens of thousands of clones, nearly 95% appearing once. Sequencing was performed on T cells isolated from PBMCs. Every receptor here comes from a human donor in good health.

The rearrangement links TRBV12-2 to TRBJ2-1; the table's D call, TRBD2, has no DNA check behind it. TRBV12-2 is recorded as a pseudogene. This CDR3 is 20 amino acids long. The chain's CDR3 is CASRLTPGLAGGPLSNEQFF. The CDR3 DNA sequence: TGTGCAAGTCGCCTAACCCCGGGACTAGCGGGAGGACCCCTGTCCAATGAGCAGTTCTTC.

The chain recombines TRBV7-9 with TRBJ2-7; 9 nucleotides line up with TRBD1. The V segment lost 4 bases and the J segment 3 bases; nucleotides outside the gene matches: 7. CDR1 and CDR2 from the germline V gene are SEHNR and FQNEAQ (reference sequence). This CDR3 is 15 amino acids long. The CDR3 here is CASSSTGGMVYEQYF. For the CDR3, the DNA is TGTGCCAGCAGCTCGACAGGGGGTATGGTCTACGAGCAGTACTTC.

The chain combines TRBV25-1 with TRBJ2-7, with D possibly being TRBD2 (5 bases). V lost 3 bases and J lost 1, with 10 bases in between. This CDR3 contains 14 residues. Germline-derived CDR1 and CDR2 are MGHDK and SYGVNS. The chain's CDR3 is CASSDLAVSYEQYF. The CDR3 bases are TGTGCCAGCAGTGACCTAGCCGTTTCCTACGAGCAGTACTTC.

The chain uses TRBV15 and TRBJ2-1; 7 nucleotides agree with TRBD2. Germline CDR1 reads LNHNV; CDR2 reads YYDKDF (reference sequence). Losses at the gene ends were 6 bases for V and 6 bases for J; bases not matched to a gene: 17. This CDR3 region has 17 residues. The DNA of the CDR3 is TGTGCCACCAGAGACGGCGGGAGCGGCGTGAACGTCAATGAGCAGTTCTTC. This encodes CATRDGGSGVNVNEQFF.

The chain employs TRBV6-5 and TRBJ2-2; D gene ambiguous. CDR1 is MNHEY and CDR2 is SVGAGI in the germline V gene. This CDR3 region has 14 residues. The V end lost 5 bases, the J end lost 2 bases, and 9 bases lay between the germline ends. CDR3 in DNA: TGTGCCAGCAGTAACACAGTTAACACCGGGGAGCTGTTTTTT. Residues: CASSNTVNTGELFF.

The V and J genes are TRBV5-1 and TRBJ2-7, with 7 bases identical to TRBD1. The V gene's germline CDR1 is SGHRS and CDR2 YFSETQ. The CDR3 consists of 15 residues. With 5 bases clipped from V and 5 bases from J, the junction kept 13 bases outside the gene matches. CDR3 nucleotide sequence: TGCGCCAGCAGTCTTTACCGGGACAGTTTGGACGAGCAGTACTTC. Protein sequence: CASSLYRDSLDEQYF.

This chain connects TRBV12-5 to TRBJ1-2; 9 bases map to TRBD1. Germline CDR1 and CDR2: LGHNT and FRNRAP. After removal of 1 base from V and 4 bases from J, the junction contained 4 bases not matched to a gene. This CDR3 comprises 15 residues. The CDR3 spells CASGLEQGALYGYTF. CDR3 sequence (DNA): TGTGCTAGTGGTTTGGAACAGGGGGCTCTCTATGGCTACACCTTC.

The chain combines TRBV30 with TRBJ2-7; weak D call: TRBD1 (6 bases). The CDR3 has 14 residues. V shed 5 bases and J shed 6 bases, with 20 bases lying between them. Germline assignment: CDR1 GTSNPN and CDR2 SVGIG (reference sequence). CDR3 DNA sequence: TGTGCCTGGGATACAGGGACAAGGGCGGTCGAGCAGTACTTC. Encoded protein: CAWDTGTRAVEQYF.

V usage is TRBV28 and J usage is TRBJ2-3, with TRBD2 identical over 11 bases. CDR1 and CDR2 (germline): MDHEN, SYDVKM. Trimming cost V 3 bases and J 1 base; bases outside gene matches: 6. The CDR3 loop spans 17 amino acids. As DNA, the CDR3 is TGTGCCAGCAGTTTTAGCGGGAGGGGTGTCGGCACAGATACGCAGTATTTT. It codes for CASSFSGRGVGTDTQYF.

The rearrangement joins TRBV9 to TRBJ1-6, with D perhaps TRBD1 (5 bases). The V end lost 4 bases, the J end lost 10 bases, and 15 bases lay between the germline ends. Germline V gene data show CDR1 as SGDLS and CDR2 as YYNGEE. There are 14 residues in the CDR3. The CDR3 region has the DNA TGTGCCAGCAGCTCCCCTGGGGGGAACTCACCCCTCCACTTT. Translation: CASSSPGGNSPLHF.

The chain employs TRBV5-5 and TRBJ2-3, with 16 bases aligning to TRBD2. The V gene end was trimmed by 3 bases and the J gene end by 10 bases; junction bases not matched to a gene: 5. Germline lookup yields CDR1 SGHKS and CDR2 YYEKEE (reference sequence). The length of the CDR3 is 15 residues. CDR3 protein: CASSSGLAGGPAQYF. Here the CDR3 DNA reads TGTGCCAGCAGCTCGGGACTAGCGGGGGGGCCGGCGCAGTATTTT.

The rearrangement links TRBV28 to TRBJ1-1; possibly TRBD1 for D (5 bases). V shed 3 bases and J shed 7 bases, with 15 bases lying between them. Germline V gives CDR1 MDHEN, CDR2 SYDVKM. The CDR3 spans 14 residues. CDR3: CASSLGRQNDEAFF. The CDR3 bases are TGTGCCAGCAGTTTGGGCAGACAGAATGATGAAGCTTTCTTT.

This rearrangement joins TRBV15 to TRBJ1-4; D is unresolved. The V and J ends lost 0 bases and 1 base respectively, with 21 bases between them. Germline V gives CDR1 LNHNV, CDR2 YYDKDF (reference sequence). This CDR3 has 20 residues. The CDR3 spells CATSRDYGILPWGTNEKLFF. The CDR3 coding sequence is TGTGCCACCAGCAGAGATTACGGGATCTTACCTTGGGGAACTAATGAAAAACTGTTTTTT.